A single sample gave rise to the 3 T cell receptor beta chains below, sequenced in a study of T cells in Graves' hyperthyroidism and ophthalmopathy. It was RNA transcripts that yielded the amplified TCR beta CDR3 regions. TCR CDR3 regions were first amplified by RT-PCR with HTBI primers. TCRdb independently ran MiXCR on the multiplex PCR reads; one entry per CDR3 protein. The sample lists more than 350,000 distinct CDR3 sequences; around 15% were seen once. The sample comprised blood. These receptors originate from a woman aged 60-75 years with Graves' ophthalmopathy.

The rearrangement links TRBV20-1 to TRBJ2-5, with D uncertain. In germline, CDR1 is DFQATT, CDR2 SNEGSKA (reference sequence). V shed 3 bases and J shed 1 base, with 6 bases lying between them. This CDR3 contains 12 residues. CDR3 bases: TGCAGTGCTAGGATTGGCCAAGAGACCCAGTACTTC. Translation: CSARIGQETQYF.

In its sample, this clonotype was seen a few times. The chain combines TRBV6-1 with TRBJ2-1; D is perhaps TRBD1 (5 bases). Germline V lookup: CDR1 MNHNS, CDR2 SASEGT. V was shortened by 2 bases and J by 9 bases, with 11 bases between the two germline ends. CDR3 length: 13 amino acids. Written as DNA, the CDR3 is TGTGCCAGCAGTGAACAGGGCTCGAGTGAGCAGTTCTTC. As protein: CASSEQGSSEQFF.

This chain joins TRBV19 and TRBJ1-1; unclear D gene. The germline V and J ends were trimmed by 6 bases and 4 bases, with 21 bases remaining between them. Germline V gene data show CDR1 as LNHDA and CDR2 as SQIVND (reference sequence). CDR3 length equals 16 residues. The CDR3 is CASRQFQSALGTEAFF. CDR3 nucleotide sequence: TGTGCCAGTAGACAATTTCAATCAGCCCTGGGCACTGAAGCTTTCTTT.